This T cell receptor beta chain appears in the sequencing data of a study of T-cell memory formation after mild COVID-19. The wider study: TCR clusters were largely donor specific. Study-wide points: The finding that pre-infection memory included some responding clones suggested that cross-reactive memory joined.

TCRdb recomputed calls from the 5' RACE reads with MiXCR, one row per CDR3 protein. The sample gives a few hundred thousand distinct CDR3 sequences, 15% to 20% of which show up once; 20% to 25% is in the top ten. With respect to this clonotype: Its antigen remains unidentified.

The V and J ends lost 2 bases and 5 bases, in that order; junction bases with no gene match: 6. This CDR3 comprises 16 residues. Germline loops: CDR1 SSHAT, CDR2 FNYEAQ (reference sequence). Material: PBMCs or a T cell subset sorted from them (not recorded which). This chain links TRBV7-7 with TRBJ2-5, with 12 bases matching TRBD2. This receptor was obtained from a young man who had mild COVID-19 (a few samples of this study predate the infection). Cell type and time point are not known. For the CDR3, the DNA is TGTGCCAGCAGCTTACTAGCGGGGGGGCCTGTGGAGACCCAGTACTTC. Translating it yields CASSLLAGGPVETQYF.